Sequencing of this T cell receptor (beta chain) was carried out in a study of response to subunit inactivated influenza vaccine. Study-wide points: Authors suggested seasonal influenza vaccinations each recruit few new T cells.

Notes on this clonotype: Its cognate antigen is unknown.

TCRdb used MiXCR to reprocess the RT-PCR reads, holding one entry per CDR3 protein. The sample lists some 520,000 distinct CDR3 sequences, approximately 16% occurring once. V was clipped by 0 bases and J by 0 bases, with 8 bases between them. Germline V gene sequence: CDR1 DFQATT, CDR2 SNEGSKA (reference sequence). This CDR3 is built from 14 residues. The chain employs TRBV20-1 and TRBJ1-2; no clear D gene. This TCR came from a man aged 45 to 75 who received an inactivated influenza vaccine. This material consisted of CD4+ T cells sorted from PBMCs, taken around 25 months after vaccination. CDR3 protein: CSAREERTNYGYTF. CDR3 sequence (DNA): TGCAGTGCTAGAGAAGAGCGAACTAACTATGGCTACACCTTC.